This paragraph covers one TCR beta chain sequence. The antigen it recognizes is unknown. No per-base quality is available; no much larger clone lies one base away. Blood bank volunteers in Maryland, USA served as the healthy controls. Libraries from unsorted PBMCs were made from 2 million PBMCs kept in RNAlater at -80 degrees C until RNA extraction. Peripheral blood was subjected to Ficoll-Hypaque density gradient centrifugation to isolate PBMCs, which were then cryopreserved in liquid nitrogen. cDNA was synthesized by template-switch 5'RACE using a primer with a 10-nucleotide random unique molecular identifier that tagged each TCR transcript. Each sequencing run produced over 190 million TCR-beta sequences covering 15-18 subjects. The RNeasy kit was used for extraction of total RNA. TCR-beta VDJ regions were amplified with primers for the TCR constant region and the 5'RACE anchor, using the KAPA Real-time Library Amplification kit. Sample indexes and Illumina adaptors were added in a first PCR, after which library yield was increased in a second PCR. After Ampure bead purification, the TCR product of roughly 650 bp was size-selected on a 2% E-gel SizeSelection system. Before pooling, library quality was assessed on a Bioanalyzer, concentration was determined with Qubit, and library quantification was performed with the Kapa Library Quantification kit. Paired-end 2 x 150 bp sequencing of the libraries was performed on an Illumina HiSeq 2500. To increase sequence diversity, about 25-31% phiX was spiked into each library pool. The paper's data handling went like this. Quality-filtered reads were processed with the UMI-based MiGEC pipeline, which removed over 75% of raw TCR sequences during error correction. IMGT germline references were used for aligning VDJ genes, and each clonotype was defined as a unique CDR3 amino acid sequence together with its V-J genes. Clonal expansion, Shannon diversity and CDR3 relatedness (CalcPairwiseDistances, ClusterSamples) were evaluated with VDJtools, and phylogenetic trees were built with CLCbio workbench. Using coefficient-of-variation modelling across technical triplicates, the study counted a clone as expanded if it had at least 8 unique UMIs. TCRdb's own reprocessing of the public reads used fastp at Q25 and MiXCR and kept productive beta chains. Each CDR3 protein appears once, grouped with its most common genes and DNA. These V and J calls derive from TCRdb rather than the authors' analysis. This sample is represented by 70,000 to 95,000 distinct CDR3 sequences; roughly 17% of them were singletons. The top ten clones comprise approximately 15% of the sample.

The sample belongs to a study of neurological immune-mediated disorders (dated by TCRdb to about 2019). Concerning the study at large: Peripheral blood TCR-beta repertoires from patients with HTLV-I-associated myelopathy (HAM/TSP), patients with multiple sclerosis, and healthy controls were compared in the study using UMI-based sequencing. Longitudinal samples, technical triplicates and paired sorted CD4+ and CD8+ T-cell subsets, alongside PBMC samples, were included among the 106 TCR-beta libraries. Of the 68 subjects in the cohort, some 14 were HAM/TSP patients, some 34 were multiple sclerosis patients, and 20 were healthy controls.

General study outcomes and caveats: TCR clonal expansion was highest in HAM/TSP patients and lowest in MS patients, with MS patients falling below even healthy controls. No identical CDR3 amino acid sequences were shared among expanded clones across subjects, suggesting private TCR-beta repertoires in all groups.

The junction shows trimming of 4 bases on V and 0 bases on J, and the gene matches do not reach 9 bases of it. Reading from cysteine to phenylalanine, the CDR3 counts 19 amino acids. The CDR3 DNA has 57 bases and is translated from base 1. The germline V gene supplies CDR1 SGHTA and CDR2 FQGNSA. The sequenced material came from PBMCs. The sequence was collected from a woman in her thirties or forties in good health. The chain couples TRBV7-2 to TRBJ2-3; 14 bases in the junction line up with TRBD2. The DNA sequence reads TGTGCCAGCAGCTCTCTACGACGACTAGCGGGGGGGAGCACAGATACGCAGTATTTT. This translates into CASSSLRRLAGGSTDTQYF. Full variable domain (CDR3 extended with the reference TRBV7-2 and TRBJ2-3 proteins): GAGVSQSPSNKVTEKGKDVELRCDPISGHTALYWYRQSLGQGLEFLIYFQGNSAPDKSGLPSDRFSAERTGGSVSTLTIQRTQQEDSAVYLCASSSLRRLAGGSTDTQYFGPGTRLTVL.